Listed below are T cell receptor beta chains from one sample, sequenced in a study of T-cell reconstitution after alpha-beta-depleted transplantation in children. Each CDR3 protein gets one entry after TCRdb re-called the PCR reads with MiXCR. The data show roughly 610,000 distinct CDR3 sequences, under 12% seen once. The specimen was PBMCs from the stem cell graft donor, collected from the stem cell graft. These receptor sequences come from a human donor who donated a stem cell graft to a child with acute myeloid leukemia. The CDR3 runs from the conserved cysteine through the conserved F or W. A D gene is named only where the DNA matches it firmly. Not every row has a clone size; where given, it reads once, few, many or a size class.

D: -
V: TRBV5-1
J: TRBJ2-7
size: few
DNA: TGCGCCAGCAGCGGCACCGGGACAAAGACCTACGAGCAGTACTTC
CDR3: CASSGTGTKTYEQYF

D: -
V: TRBV27
J: TRBJ1-1
size: -
DNA: TGTGCCAGCGCAGAAGGTAACACTGAAGCTTTCTTT
CDR3: CASAEGNTEAFF

D: -
V: TRBV30
J: TRBJ2-7
size: -
DNA: TGTGCCTGGAGTGCCCGCGTGGGGACTTACGAGCAGTACTTC
CDR3: CAWSARVGTYEQYF

D: TRBD2
V: TRBV6-5
J: TRBJ2-1
size: few
DNA: TGTGCCAGCAGTTACTCCTTAGCGGGAGCCATGAATGAGCAGTTCTTC
CDR3: CASSYSLAGAMNEQFF

D: -
V: TRBV5-6
J: TRBJ2-3
size: -
DNA: TGTGCCAGCAGCTTGGGCCGGGGACCTAGCACAGATACGCAGTATTTT
CDR3: CASSLGRGPSTDTQYF

D: TRBD2
V: TRBV7-9
J: TRBJ2-7
size: few
DNA: TGTGCCAGCAGCAAAGGCCTAGCGGGGAGCTCCTACGAGCAGTACTTC
CDR3: CASSKGLAGSSYEQYF

D: -
V: TRBV20-1
J: TRBJ2-1
size: -
DNA: TGCAGTGCCGTCCCCCGCGACACGTACAATGAGCAGTTCTTC
CDR3: CSAVPRDTYNEQFF

D: TRBD2
V: TRBV5-1
J: TRBJ2-1
size: many
DNA: TGCGCCAGCAGCTTGTTACTAGCGGGAGAGGATGAGCAGTTCTTC
CDR3: CASSLLLAGEDEQFF

D: TRBD1
V: TRBV11-2
J: TRBJ1-1
size: many
DNA: TGTGCCAGCAGCCCTCGGACAGGCCAGACTGAAGCTTTCTTT
CDR3: CASSPRTGQTEAFF

D: TRBD1
V: TRBV5-5
J: TRBJ1-1
size: -
DNA: TGTGCCAGCAGCTTGGGACAGGGTAGATTTCTGATGAACACTGAAGCTTTCTTT
CDR3: CASSLGQGRFLMNTEAFF

D: -
V: TRBV20-1
J: TRBJ2-6
size: -
DNA: TGCAGTGCTAGCGGTTTCTCTGGGGCCAACGTCCTGACTTTC
CDR3: CSASGFSGANVLTF

D: TRBD1
V: TRBV6-5
J: TRBJ1-2
size: -
DNA: TGTGCCAGCAGTACGGACAGGGAAGGATCTAACTATGGCTACACCTTC
CDR3: CASSTDREGSNYGYTF

D: -
V: TRBV7-2
J: TRBJ2-5
size: -
DNA: TGTGCCAGCAGCTTACGGGGCGAGGTTATAGTTCGCCAAGAGACCCAGTACTTC
CDR3: CASSLRGEVIVRQETQYF

D: TRBD2
V: TRBV20-1
J: TRBJ2-5
size: -
DNA: TGCAGTGCTAAGACTAGCGGGAGGAGGGAGACCCAGTACTTC
CDR3: CSAKTSGRRETQYF

D: TRBD2
V: TRBV10-3
J: TRBJ2-1
size: many
DNA: TGTGCCATCAGTGAATGGACTAGCGCGGGGGAGCAGTTCTTC
CDR3: CAISEWTSAGEQFF

D: -
V: TRBV7-2
J: TRBJ2-3
size: -
DNA: TGTGCCAGCAGCTTATTGGGGCGGATCACAGATACGCAGTATTTT
CDR3: CASSLLGRITDTQYF

D: TRBD2
V: TRBV20-1
J: TRBJ2-3
size: few
DNA: TGCAGTGCTAGAAGTCCTAGCGGGAGGGCAGATACGCAGTATTTT
CDR3: CSARSPSGRADTQYF

D: TRBD1
V: TRBV6-5
J: TRBJ1-5
size: few
DNA: TGTGCCAGCAGTTCTACAGGGGCTAGCAATCAGCCCCAGCATTTT
CDR3: CASSSTGASNQPQHF

D: TRBD2
V: TRBV20-1
J: TRBJ2-1
size: -
DNA: TGCAGTGCTAGAGGCACTAGCGGGAGGGATGAGCAGTCCTTC
CDR3: CSARGTSGRDEQSF

D: -
V: TRBV18
J: TRBJ2-3
size: -
DNA: TGTGCCAGCTCACCAAAACAGGGTGTGACAGATACGCAGTATTTT
CDR3: CASSPKQGVTDTQYF

D: -
V: TRBV28
J: TRBJ2-3
size: many
DNA: TGTGCCAGCAGCCTAATTGGTCCTAGCACAGATACGCAGTATTTT
CDR3: CASSLIGPSTDTQYF

D: TRBD1
V: TRBV20-1
J: TRBJ1-1
size: -
DNA: TGCAGTGCGCGACAGGGTAGCTACACTGAAGCTTTCTTT
CDR3: CSARQGSYTEAFF

D: -
V: TRBV5-1
J: TRBJ1-3
size: many
DNA: TGCGCCAGCAGCTTGTACGCTGGAAACACCATATATTTT
CDR3: CASSLYAGNTIYF

D: -
V: TRBV12-3/TRBV12-4
J: TRBJ2-7
size: many
DNA: TGTGCCAGCAGTTTTGGGGGACAAAAACGGGACGAGCAGTACTTC
CDR3: CASSFGGQKRDEQYF

D: -
V: TRBV29-1
J: TRBJ1-1
size: many
DNA: TGCAGCGTGGGCAGGGGAGACACTGAAGCTTTCTTT
CDR3: CSVGRGDTEAFF

D: -
V: TRBV3-1
J: TRBJ2-1
size: few
DNA: TGTGCCAGCAGCCGGGACGTGGCTCGCTACAATGAGCAGTTCTTC
CDR3: CASSRDVARYNEQFF

D: -
V: TRBV9
J: TRBJ2-3
size: many
DNA: TGTGCCAGCAGCGTAGATGGAGGGACAGATACGCAGTATTTT
CDR3: CASSVDGGTDTQYF

D: -
V: TRBV27
J: TRBJ2-7
size: few
DNA: TGTGCCAGCAGTTTTAGTCCCCGGACAGAGATCTACGAGCAGTACTTC
CDR3: CASSFSPRTEIYEQYF

D: TRBD2
V: TRBV7-2
J: TRBJ2-7
size: -
DNA: TGTGCCAGCAGTCCCCTAGCGGCCGACCCCTACGAGCAGTACTTC
CDR3: CASSPLAADPYEQYF

D: TRBD1
V: TRBV7-9
J: TRBJ2-7
size: few
DNA: TGTGCCAGCAGCTCTAGGGGACAGGGTTCCTACGAGCAGTACTTC
CDR3: CASSSRGQGSYEQYF

D: -
V: TRBV28
J: TRBJ2-4
size: many
DNA: TGTGCCAGCACTTCGGGCAGAGTAGCCAAAAACATTCAGTACTTC
CDR3: CASTSGRVAKNIQYF

D: TRBD2
V: TRBV20-1
J: TRBJ2-2
size: few
DNA: TGCAGTGCTGTGCCGGGACTAGTAGTTACCGGGGAGCTGTTTTTT
CDR3: CSAVPGLVVTGELFF

D: -
V: TRBV20-1
J: TRBJ2-3
size: many
DNA: TGCAGTGCACCAGCGACAGATACGCAGTATTTT
CDR3: CSAPATDTQYF

D: -
V: TRBV4-3
J: TRBJ1-3
size: -
DNA: TGCGCCAGCAGCCAAGATTCGGGGCCTAACTCTGGAAACACCATATATTTT
CDR3: CASSQDSGPNSGNTIYF

D: -
V: TRBV7-9
J: TRBJ2-1
size: few
DNA: TGTGCCAGCAGCCCCCTTCGGGGGAGGACCTACAATGAGCAGTTCTTC
CDR3: CASSPLRGRTYNEQFF

D: -
V: TRBV5-1
J: TRBJ2-5
size: few
DNA: TGCGCCAGCAGCTTGGAAAGGCCGGGGGAGACCCAGTACTTC
CDR3: CASSLERPGETQYF

D: -
V: TRBV12-3/TRBV12-4
J: TRBJ2-1
size: -
DNA: TGTGCCAGCGGGGCCGACGAGCAGTTCTTC
CDR3: CASGADEQFF

D: -
V: TRBV5-5
J: TRBJ2-5
size: few
DNA: TGTGCCAGCAGCTTGCAGGGATCCCGCCGGGAGACCCAGTACTTC
CDR3: CASSLQGSRRETQYF

D: TRBD2
V: TRBV15
J: TRBJ2-7
size: many
DNA: TGTGCCACCAGCCCCCGGGACACCAGCGGGAGTTACGAGCAGTACTTC
CDR3: CATSPRDTSGSYEQYF

D: TRBD2
V: TRBV20-1
J: TRBJ2-3
size: many
DNA: TGCAGTGCTACTAGCGGGAGGTCTCCATCCACAGATACGCAGTATTTT
CDR3: CSATSGRSPSTDTQYF

D: -
V: TRBV4-2
J: TRBJ2-7
size: many
DNA: TGTGCCAGCAGCCAAGCCTCTCGCGAGCAGTACTTC
CDR3: CASSQASREQYF

D: -
V: TRBV24-1
J: TRBJ2-5
size: few
DNA: TGTGCCACCAGTGAACGAGACAGATACCAAGAGACCCAGTACTTC
CDR3: CATSERDRYQETQYF

D: -
V: TRBV6-5
J: TRBJ2-5
size: many
DNA: TGTGCCAGCAGTTACTCGGACAGGGAGGGAACCCAGTACTTC
CDR3: CASSYSDREGTQYF

D: -
V: TRBV7-9
J: TRBJ1-6
size: many
DNA: TGTGCCAGCAGCTTAGCGCTCGGAGACGGTCGGAATTCACCCCTCCACTTT
CDR3: CASSLALGDGRNSPLHF

D: -
V: TRBV7-2
J: TRBJ2-5
size: few
DNA: TGTGCCAGCAGCTTCGGCGGGCAGAGAGAGACCCAGTACTTC
CDR3: CASSFGGQRETQYF

D: -
V: TRBV7-9
J: TRBJ2-7
size: few
DNA: TGTGCCAGCCACGGATGGGTAGGAGAGCAGTACTTC
CDR3: CASHGWVGEQYF

D: -
V: TRBV10-3
J: TRBJ2-5
size: many
DNA: TGTGCCATCAGGCGGACTCCCCAAGAGACCCAGTACTTC
CDR3: CAIRRTPQETQYF

D: -
V: TRBV20-1
J: TRBJ2-1
size: -
DNA: TGCAGTGCTAACACGGGGAACTACAATGAGCAGTTCTTC
CDR3: CSANTGNYNEQFF

D: -
V: TRBV3-1
J: TRBJ1-2
size: -
DNA: TGTGCCAGCAGCCCTGACCCAGTCTATGGCTACACCTTC
CDR3: CASSPDPVYGYTF

D: -
V: TRBV6-2/TRBV6-3
J: TRBJ2-1
size: few
DNA: TGTGCCAGCACCCAGGACAGTTACAATGAGCAGTTCTTC
CDR3: CASTQDSYNEQFF

D: TRBD2
V: TRBV28
J: TRBJ2-5
size: -
DNA: TGTGCCAGCAGCCCCGCAGGACTAGCGGGAGGAGGGCAAGAGACCCAGTACTTC
CDR3: CASSPAGLAGGGQETQYF

D: -
V: TRBV5-6
J: TRBJ2-7
size: -
DNA: TGTGCCAGCAGCTTGGGGTGGCCGGACCCGACCTACGAGCAGTACTTC
CDR3: CASSLGWPDPTYEQYF

D: TRBD2
V: TRBV5-1
J: TRBJ2-1
size: -
DNA: TGCGCCAGCAGCTCATTGACTAGCGGAAATGAGCAGTTCTTC
CDR3: CASSSLTSGNEQFF

D: TRBD1
V: TRBV20-1
J: TRBJ1-2
size: few
DNA: TGCAGTGCTAAAGGACAGGGGGCTAACTATGGCTACACCTTC
CDR3: CSAKGQGANYGYTF

D: TRBD2
V: TRBV4-1
J: TRBJ2-2
size: few
DNA: TGCGCCAGCAGCCAAGGGGGGACTAGCGGGACTAACACCGGGGAGCTGTTTTTT
CDR3: CASSQGGTSGTNTGELFF

D: TRBD1
V: TRBV12-3/TRBV12-4
J: TRBJ1-4
size: few
DNA: TGTGCCAGCAGTTTCGATTTCGGGACAGGCAATGAAAAACTGTTTTTT
CDR3: CASSFDFGTGNEKLFF

D: TRBD1
V: TRBV7-2
J: TRBJ1-1
size: many
DNA: TGTGCCAGCAGCTTATCTGGGACAGGAAGTACTGAAGCTTTCTTT
CDR3: CASSLSGTGSTEAFF

D: -
V: TRBV4-3
J: TRBJ2-7
size: -
DNA: TGCGCCAGCAGCCAAGTAACGGTTAGTGGGAGTAAGTACGAGCAGTACTTC
CDR3: CASSQVTVSGSKYEQYF

D: -
V: TRBV6-5
J: TRBJ2-1
size: many
DNA: TGTGCCAGCAGCTCCCTAAGGGGCAATGAGCAGTTCTTC
CDR3: CASSSLRGNEQFF

D: -
V: TRBV24-1
J: TRBJ2-1
size: many
DNA: TGTGCCACCAGTGGAACTCTGGGCTGGGATGAGCAGTTCTTC
CDR3: CATSGTLGWDEQFF